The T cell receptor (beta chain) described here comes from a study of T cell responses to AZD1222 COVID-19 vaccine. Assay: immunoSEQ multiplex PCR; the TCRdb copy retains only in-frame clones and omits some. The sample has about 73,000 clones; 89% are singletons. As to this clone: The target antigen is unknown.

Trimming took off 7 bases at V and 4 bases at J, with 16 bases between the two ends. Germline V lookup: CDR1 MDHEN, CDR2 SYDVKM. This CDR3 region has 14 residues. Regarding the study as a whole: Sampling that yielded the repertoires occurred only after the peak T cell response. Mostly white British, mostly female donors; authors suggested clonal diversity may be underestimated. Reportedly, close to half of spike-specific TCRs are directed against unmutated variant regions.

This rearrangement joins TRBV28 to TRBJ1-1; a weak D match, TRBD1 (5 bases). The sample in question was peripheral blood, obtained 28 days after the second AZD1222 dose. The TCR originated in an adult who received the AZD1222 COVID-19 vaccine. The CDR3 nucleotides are TGTGCCAGCAACGAGGTGGGGGGTGGCACTGAAGCTTTCTTT. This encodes CASNEVGGGTEAFF.